This entry concerns a single T cell receptor beta chain. Its matching antigen is unknown. PCR amplification relied on 60 Vbeta primers (plus 13 Jbeta primers). Some clones are missing from TCRdb's copy, which holds only in-frame ones; the method was immunoSEQ multiplex PCR. Here the sample spans under 200,000 clones, roughly 82% being singletons. CDR3 length: 12 residues. Trimming removed 5 bases at V and 7 bases at J, with 8 bases between. Germline V lookup: CDR1 SGHTA, CDR2 FQGTGA. This sample is part of a study of cytomegalovirus exposure and HLA in healthy donors. The study, taken as a whole, reports: In an earlier analysis, productive rearrangement rates for most beta V segments clustered near 87% or 30%. Sequencing artifact likely explains a cluster of highly shared sequence variants. For TCR beta chains, V- and J-gene trimming was later linked to a missense DCLRE1C variant.

The specimen sequenced was PBMCs. This chain joins TRBV7-3 and TRBJ2-2; D call uncertain. The TCR originated in a man aged 50 or older in good health and CMV-seropositive. CDR3: CASSPGDGELFF. The CDR3 nucleotides are TGTGCCAGCAGCCCCGGTGACGGGGAGCTGTTTTTT.